The rows below give T cell receptor beta chains drawn from one sample of a study of blood T cell repertoires in COVID-19. TCRdb's copy holds only in-frame clones and misses some; the assay was immunoSEQ multiplex PCR. The sample yields about 130,000 clones, 75% to 90% seen once. Sample: PBMCs or T cells enriched from blood (not recorded which). Every receptor here comes from a woman aged 45-65 years who had recovered from COVID-19. Each CDR3 is given with its conserved first and last residue. A D gene is named only where the DNA matches it firmly. Some rows mark clone size as missing; the rest say once, few, many or name a class of expanded clone.

clone_size	d_call	v_call	j_call	cdr3_nt	cdr3_aa
-	TRBD2	TRBV24-1	TRBJ2-5	TGTGCCACCAGTGACTCCGGCGGGGGTGGAGAGACCCAGTACTTC	CATSDSGGGGETQYF
-	TRBD1	TRBV19	TRBJ1-1	TGTGCCAGTAGTGCGCGGGACAGCCGCTTTCAAGCTTTCTTT	CASSARDSRFQAFF
once	-	TRBV6-2/TRBV6-3	TRBJ1-2	TGTGCCAGCAGTTACGACACCAAGGACGTTCGTCGGGGCTATGGCTACACCTTC	CASSYDTKDVRRGYGYTF
-	-	TRBV25-1	TRBJ1-4	TGTGCCAGCAGTGATGATGCCCTCGGGGAAAAACTGTTTTTT	CASSDDALGEKLFF
-	TRBD2	TRBV6-5	TRBJ2-3	TGTGCCAGCAATGTAGGCGGGGGGGCCACAGATACGCAGTATTTT	CASNVGGGATDTQYF
once	-	TRBV6-2/TRBV6-3	TRBJ2-5	TGTGCCAGCAGTTCGCCCTCGCCTCGGGGGTTCCAAGAGACCCAGTACTTC	CASSSPSPRGFQETQYF
-	TRBD2	TRBV14	TRBJ2-7	TGTGCCAGCAGCCAAAGACATAGCGGGGGAACTACCTACGAGCAGTACTTC	CASSQRHSGGTTYEQYF
-	TRBD1	TRBV3-1/TRBV3-2	TRBJ1-5	TGTGCCAGCAGCACAGGGGGCTCGCAGCCCCAGCATTTT	CASSTGGSQPQHF
-	-	TRBV9	TRBJ1-2	TGTGCCAGCAGCGTAGGCAAGATTGAGAGTGGCTACACCTTC	CASSVGKIESGYTF
-	-	TRBV2	TRBJ2-1	TGTGCCAGCAAAGGGAGCTCCTACAATGAGCAGTTCTTC	CASKGSSYNEQFF
-	-	TRBV27	TRBJ1-1	TGTGCCAGCAGTTTAAGAATCGGCACTGAAGCTTTCTTT	CASSLRIGTEAFF
medium-sized	-	TRBV19	TRBJ1-4	TGTGCCGCGACGGGAGTTAATGAAAAACTGTTTTTT	CAATGVNEKLFF
once	TRBD2	TRBV6-2/TRBV6-3	TRBJ2-1	TGTGCCAGCAGTTACTCGGAGCGGGGGAACAATGAGCAGTTCTTC	CASSYSERGNNEQFF
-	-	TRBV4-3	TRBJ1-5	TGCGCCAGCAGCCAAGATGTCGGATTACAGGGAGGCAATCAGCCCCAGCATTTT	CASSQDVGLQGGNQPQHF
-	-	TRBV27	TRBJ1-3	TGTGCCAGCAGAGGGGCCCTCTCTGGAAACACCATATATTTT	CASRGALSGNTIYF
-	TRBD1	TRBV19	TRBJ2-7	TGTGCCAGTAGTATAGATCATGGGACAGGGCGGGCCTACGAGCAGTACTTC	CASSIDHGTGRAYEQYF